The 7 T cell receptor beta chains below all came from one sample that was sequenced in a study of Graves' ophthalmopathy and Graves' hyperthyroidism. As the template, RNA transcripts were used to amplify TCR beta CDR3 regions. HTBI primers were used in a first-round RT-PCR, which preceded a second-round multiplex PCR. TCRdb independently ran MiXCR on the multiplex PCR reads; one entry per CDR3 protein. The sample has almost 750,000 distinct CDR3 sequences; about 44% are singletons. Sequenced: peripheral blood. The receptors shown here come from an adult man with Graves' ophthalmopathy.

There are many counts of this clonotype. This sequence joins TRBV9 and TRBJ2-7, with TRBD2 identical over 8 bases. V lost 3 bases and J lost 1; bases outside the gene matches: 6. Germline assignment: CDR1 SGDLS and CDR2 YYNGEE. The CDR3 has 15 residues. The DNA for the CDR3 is TGTGCCAGCAGCGCCTCACCTAGCGGGTCCTACGAGCAGTACTTC. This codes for CASSASPSGSYEQYF.

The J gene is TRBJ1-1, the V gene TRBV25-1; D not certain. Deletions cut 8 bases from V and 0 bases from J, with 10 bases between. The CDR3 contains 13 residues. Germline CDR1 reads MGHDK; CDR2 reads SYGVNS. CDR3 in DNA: TGTGCCAGCTCAAAGGCCATGAACACTGAAGCTTTCTTT. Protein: CASSKAMNTEAFF. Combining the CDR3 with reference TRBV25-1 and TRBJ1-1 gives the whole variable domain EADIYQTPRYLVIGTGKKITLECSQTMGHDKMYWYQQDPGMELHLIHYSYGVNSTEKGDLSSESTVSRIRTEHFPLTLESARPSHTSQYLCASSKAMNTEAFFGQGTRLTVV.

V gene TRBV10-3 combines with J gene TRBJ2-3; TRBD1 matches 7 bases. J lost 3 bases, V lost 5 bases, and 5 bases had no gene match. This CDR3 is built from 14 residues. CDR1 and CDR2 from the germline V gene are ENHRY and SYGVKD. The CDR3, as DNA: TGTGCCATCAGTAGACAGGGAATGACAGATACGCAGTATTTT. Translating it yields CAISRQGMTDTQYF.

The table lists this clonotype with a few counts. The CDR3 sequence is CSARDGARNQPQHF. CDR3 nucleotides: TGCAGTGCTAGGGACGGGGCACGGAATCAGCCCCAGCATTTT. The gene calls are TRBV20-1 and TRBJ1-5; D may be TRBD1 (5 bases). Germline loops: CDR1 DFQATT, CDR2 SNEGSKA (reference sequence). This CDR3 spans 14 amino acids. Trimming left V 3 bases short and J 4 bases short, with 13 bases between.

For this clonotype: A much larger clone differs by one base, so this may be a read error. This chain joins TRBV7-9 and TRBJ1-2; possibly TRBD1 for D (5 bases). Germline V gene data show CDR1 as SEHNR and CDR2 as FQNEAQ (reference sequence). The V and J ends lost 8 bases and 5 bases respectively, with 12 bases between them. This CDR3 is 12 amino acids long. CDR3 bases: TGTGCCAGCCGACAGCACGGGTATGGCTACACCTTC. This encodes CASRQHGYGYTF.

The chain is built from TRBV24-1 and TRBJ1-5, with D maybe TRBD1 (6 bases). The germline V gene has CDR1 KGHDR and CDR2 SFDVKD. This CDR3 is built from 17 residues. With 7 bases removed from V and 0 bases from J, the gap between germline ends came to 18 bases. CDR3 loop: CATSSPGADYSNQPQHF. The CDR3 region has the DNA TGTGCCACCAGCTCACCAGGGGCAGACTATAGCAATCAGCCCCAGCATTTT.

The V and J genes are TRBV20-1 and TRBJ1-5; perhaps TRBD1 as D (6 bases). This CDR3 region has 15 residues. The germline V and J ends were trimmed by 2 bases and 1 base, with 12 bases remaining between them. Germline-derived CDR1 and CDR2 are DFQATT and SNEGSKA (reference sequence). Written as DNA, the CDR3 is TGCAGTGCTAGATTCGGGGGCTTGAGCAATCAGCCCCAGCATTTT. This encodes CSARFGGLSNQPQHF.